The subject of this entry is one T cell receptor (beta chain). The CDR3 is 12 amino acids. Trimming took 3 bases from V and 5 from J, leaving 10 bases between them. Germline CDR1 reads SQVTM; CDR2 reads ANQGSEA. The entry originates in a study of CD8+CD57+ T cells in acquired aplastic anemia. Genomic DNA constituted the template upon which TCR beta VDJ and CDR3 profiling was performed. TCRdb analysed the reads with MiXCR anew, one entry per CDR3 protein. The sample lists roughly 180,000 distinct CDR3 sequences, approximately 49% occurring once. This TCR was sampled from a human donor in good health. Sequencing used sorted CD4+, CD8+, or CD8+CD57+ T cells (not recorded which) from PBMCs. The genes are TRBV29-1 and TRBJ1-1, with D possibly being TRBD1 (5 bases). CDR3 in DNA: TGCAGCGTTGACAGGGCAGGGACTGAAGCTTTCTTT. Protein: CSVDRAGTEAFF. The variable domain in full, completed from reference TRBV29-1 and TRBJ1-1, reads SAVISQKPSRDICQRGTSLTIQCQVDSQVTMMFWYRQQPGQSLTLIATANQGSEATYESGFVIDKFPISRPNLTFSTLTVSNMSPEDSSIYLCSVDRAGTEAFFGQGTRLTVV.